The 18 T cell receptor beta chains below come from one sample, sequenced in a study of control samples from healthy donors and cancer patients. Method: immunoSEQ multiplex PCR; TCRdb's copy keeps in-frame clones and lacks some. The sample gives about 410,000 clones, 90% of which show up once; roughly 6.4% is in the top ten. The specimen was PBMCs. Receptor source: a man aged 35-49 years with head and neck cancer.

The chain combines TRBV7-9 with TRBJ2-5; no definite D call. Germline CDR1 is SEHNR and CDR2 is FQNEAQ (reference sequence). V was trimmed by 1 base and J by 0 bases, leaving 9 bases between them. The length of the CDR3 is 15 residues. The CDR3 DNA sequence: TGTGCCAGCAGCTTAGGCGTCGCGTACCAAGAGACCCAGTACTTC. Translated: CASSLGVAYQETQYF.

This chain connects TRBV7-3 to TRBJ2-2; D not certain. Trimming removed 1 base from V and 5 bases from J, with 5 bases in between. CDR1 is SGHTA, CDR2 FQGTGA, per germline. The CDR3 is made up of 13 amino acids. CDR3 amino acids: CASSLIRTGELFF. CDR3 nucleotides: TGTGCCAGCAGCTTAATCCGTACCGGGGAGCTGTTTTTT.

The J gene is TRBJ2-3, the V gene TRBV9; TRBD1 is a possible D gene (5 bases). The CDR3 contains 14 residues. CDR1 SGDLS and CDR2 YYNGEE come from the germline V gene. V shed 2 bases and J shed 5 bases, with 12 bases lying between them. CDR3 nucleotide sequence: TGTGCCAGCAGCGTCAGCAGGGTTAAAGATACGCAGTATTTT. This encodes CASSVSRVKDTQYF.

This chain connects TRBV9 to TRBJ1-5, with TRBD1 as a possible D gene (6 bases). CDR1 is SGDLS, CDR2 YYNGEE, per germline. The CDR3 is made up of 15 amino acids. Trimming took 4 bases from V and 1 from J, leaving 12 bases between them. The CDR3 reads CASSSDGGSNQPQHF. The CDR3 DNA is TGTGCCAGCAGCTCCGATGGGGGCAGCAATCAGCCCCAGCATTTT.

This rearrangement joins TRBV4-3 to TRBJ2-5, with D possibly being TRBD1 (6 bases). The V end was cut by 0 bases, the J end by 1 base, with 12 bases between. CDR1 and CDR2 from the germline V gene are LGHNA and YSLEER. The CDR3 has 16 residues. CDR3 DNA: TGCGCCAGCAGCCAAGATCCTCGACAGGTCCAAGAGACCCAGTACTTC. Its translation is CASSQDPRQVQETQYF.

CDR3 in amino acids: CASSYGQTQETQYF. The CDR3, as DNA: TGTGCCAGCAGCTATGGACAGACCCAAGAGACCCAGTACTTC. The chain couples TRBV7-2 to TRBJ2-5; weak D call: TRBD1 (6 bases). The CDR3 is made up of 14 amino acids. The ends were cut back, 4 bases at V and 1 base at J, with 10 bases in the middle. Germline V lookup: CDR1 SGHTA, CDR2 FQGNSA. Filled out from reference TRBV7-2 and TRBJ2-5, the complete variable domain reads GAGVSQSPSNKVTEKGKDVELRCDPISGHTALYWYRQSLGQGLEFLIYFQGNSAPDKSGLPSDRFSAERTGGSVSTLTIQRTQQEDSAVYLCASSYGQTQETQYFGPGTRLLVL.

This clone was recorded only once. The gene calls are TRBV3-1 (or the pseudogene TRBV3-2) and TRBJ2-2; unclear D gene. Trimming cost V 0 bases and J 4 bases, with 9 bases left between them. The germline V gene has CDR1 LGHDT and CDR2 YNNKEL (reference sequence). This CDR3 contains 15 residues. The CDR3 bases are TGTGCCAGCAGCCAAGACGTCGACGGCACCGGGGAGCTGTTTTTT. Its protein is CASSQDVDGTGELFF.

V gene TRBV19 combines with J gene TRBJ2-2; D possibly corresponds to TRBD2 (6 bases). Germline-derived CDR1 and CDR2 are LNHDA and SQIVND (reference sequence). The CDR3 covers 13 residues. V dropped 3 bases and J dropped 6 bases, with 8 bases sitting between them. CDR3 region: CASSISGPGELFF. DNA for the CDR3: TGTGCCAGTAGTATTAGCGGCCCCGGGGAGCTGTTTTTT.

The CDR3 bases are TGTGCCAGCAGCTTAGGGACGCGGCGGGAGACCCAGTACTTC. Its protein product is CASSLGTRRETQYF. This sequence joins TRBV7-3 and TRBJ2-5; D tentatively reads TRBD1 or TRBD2 (5 bases each). The V end lost 2 bases, the J end lost 5 bases, and 12 bases lay between the germline ends. Germline V gene sequence: CDR1 SGHTA, CDR2 FQGTGA. This CDR3 region has 14 residues.

A single count supports this clone. Other DNA sequences in this specimen translate into the identical CDR3. The chain recombines TRBV5-1 with TRBJ1-1; D is uncertain. V lost 0 bases and J 1 base, leaving 10 bases between the germline ends. The CDR3 totals 15 residues. Germline CDR1 reads SGHRS; CDR2 reads YFSETQ. CDR3 region: CASSLGGSKNTEAFF. The CDR3 region has the DNA TGCGCCAGCAGCTTGGGAGGCAGTAAGAACACTGAAGCTTTCTTT.

The chain joins TRBV2 to TRBJ2-5; 9 bases are a match to TRBD2. The CDR3 runs to 16 residues. Trimming at V came to 6 bases and at J to 3 bases, leaving 11 bases not matched to a gene. Germline CDR1 and CDR2: SNHLY and FYNNEI. CDR3 DNA: TGTGCCAGCAGGGTTGTAGTAGCGGGGGAGGAAGAGACCCAGTACTTC. This translates into CASRVVVAGEEETQYF.

The CDR3, as DNA: TGTGCCAGCAGCTTAGGGGGGGACACTGAAGCTTTCTTT. Protein: CASSLGGDTEAFF. V is TRBV14 and J is TRBJ1-1, with TRBD1 as a possible D gene (6 bases). The CDR3 is 13 amino acids. Germline CDR1 SGHDN, CDR2 FVKESK. Trimming cost V 5 bases and J 3 bases, with 10 bases left between them.

The chain is built from TRBV29-1 and TRBJ2-2, with D maybe TRBD1 (6 bases). Germline CDR1 SQVTM, CDR2 ANQGSEA. The V end was cut by 5 bases, the J end by 1 base, with 17 bases between. CDR3 size: 16 residues. CDR3: CSVSIPGTLNTGELFF. CDR3 DNA: TGCAGCGTTTCTATCCCCGGGACATTGAACACCGGGGAGCTGTTTTTT.

A single count supports this clone. The CDR3 region is CAWGNGPYNEQFF. The CDR3, as DNA: TGTGCCTGGGGGAATGGCCCCTACAATGAGCAGTTCTTC. This rearrangement joins TRBV30 to TRBJ2-1; D remains unclear. Trimming took off 5 bases at V and 2 bases at J, with 10 bases between the two ends. The CDR3 totals 13 residues. Per germline, CDR1 GTSNPN and CDR2 SVGIG (reference sequence).

The chain employs TRBV15 and TRBJ1-5; no clear D. V was shortened by 1 base and J by 1 base, with 5 bases between the two germline ends. From germline, CDR1 is LNHNV and CDR2 YYDKDF (reference sequence). The CDR3 has 14 amino acids. The CDR3 DNA reads TGTGCCACCAGCAGAGCACAAAGCAATCAGCCCCAGCATTTT. This gives the protein CATSRAQSNQPQHF. The variable domain in full, completed from reference TRBV15 and TRBJ1-5, reads DAMVIQNPRYQVTQFGKPVTLSCSQTLNHNVMYWYQQKSSQAPKLLFHYYDKDFNNEADTPDNFQSRRPNTSFCFLDIRSPGLGDTAMYLCATSRAQSNQPQHFGDGTRLSIL.

V usage is TRBV3-1 (or the pseudogene TRBV3-2) and J usage is TRBJ2-5; D is possibly TRBD2 (6 bases). In germline, CDR1 is LGHDT, CDR2 YNNKEL (reference sequence). V gave up 2 bases and J gave up 3 bases, with 10 bases separating them. The CDR3 is made up of 14 amino acids. The CDR3 is CASSQLAREETQYF. CDR3 nucleotides: TGTGCCAGCAGCCAACTAGCGCGGGAAGAGACCCAGTACTTC.

The chain links TRBV6-6 to TRBJ2-2, with 8 bases aligning to TRBD2. CDR1 is MNHNY, CDR2 SVGAGI, per germline (reference sequence). The V segment lost 7 bases and the J segment 1 base; nucleotides outside the gene matches: 11. The CDR3 spans 17 residues. CDR3 bases: TGTGCCAGCACCCGATCGGGCGGGGGGAAGAACACCGGGGAGCTGTTTTTT. The encoded protein is CASTRSGGGKNTGELFF.

The CDR3 DNA sequence: TGTGCCAGCAGGAAGGGTGGGGCGGAGACCCAGTACTTC. This sequence encodes CASRKGGAETQYF. The chain links TRBV28 to TRBJ2-5; D might be TRBD1 (5 bases). The CDR3 covers 13 residues. Trimming shortened V by 6 bases and J by 5 bases, and 13 bases separated the two germline ends. CDR1 MDHEN and CDR2 SYDVKM come from the germline V gene.